The clone carrying this T cell receptor (beta chain) has a count of ten or more. Its target is unknown. The data are from a study of human T cells and chemical hapten exposure. This CDR3 region has 13 residues. Trimming cost V 3 bases and J 10 bases; bases outside gene matches: 2. CDR1 is SGDLS and CDR2 is YYNGEE in the germline V gene. Time point described: patch test 3, about 24 weeks after DPC sensitization. Treatment meaning: therapeutic diphenylcyclopropenone sensitization with weekly scalp DPC. Using its own MiXCR run on the RACE reads, TCRdb lists one record per CDR3 protein. The sample has roughly 89,000 distinct CDR3 sequences, roughly a tenth seen once. The study's findings and limits: Among TCRs, those above 1 in 1000 frequency were unaffected by DPC sensitization.

This chain joins TRBV9 and TRBJ2-1, with 12 nucleotides matching TRBD2. The source of this sequence is a young woman with alopecia areata. Some clones in this sample may be carry-over from other donors' samples. The sequencing used whole blood, collected in connection with sensitization to the hapten diphenylcyclopropenone (DPC). The CDR3 DNA sequence: TGTGCCAGCAGCGAAGGGACTAGCGGGGAGCAGTTCTTC. This sequence encodes CASSEGTSGEQFF.